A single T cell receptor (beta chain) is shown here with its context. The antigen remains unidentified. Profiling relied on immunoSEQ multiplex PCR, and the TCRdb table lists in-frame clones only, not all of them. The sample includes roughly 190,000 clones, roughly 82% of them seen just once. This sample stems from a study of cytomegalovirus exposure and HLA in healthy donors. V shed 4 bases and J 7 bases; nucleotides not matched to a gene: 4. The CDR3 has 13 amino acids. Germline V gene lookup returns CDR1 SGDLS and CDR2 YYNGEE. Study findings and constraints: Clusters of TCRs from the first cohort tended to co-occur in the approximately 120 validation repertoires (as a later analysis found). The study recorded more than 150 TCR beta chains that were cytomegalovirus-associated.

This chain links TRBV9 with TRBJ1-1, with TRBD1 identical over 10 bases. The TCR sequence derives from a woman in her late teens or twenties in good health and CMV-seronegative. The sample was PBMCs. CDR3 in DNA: TGTGCCAGCAGCCCCGGACAGGGGGTTGAAGCTTTCTTT. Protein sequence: CASSPGQGVEAFF.